The 8 T cell receptor beta chains given below trace back to one sample, sequenced in a study of tumor and adjacent non-tumor tissue in lung cancer. RNA was extracted from bulk tissue without any cell sorting. A modified ARM-PCR protocol with three rounds of nested PCR amplified TCRbeta. MiXCR, applied by TCRdb to the multiplex PCR reads, yields one record per CDR3 protein. This sample carries over 100,000 distinct CDR3 sequences, more than 70% of them seen once, and the ten largest clones take about 40%. The specimen was lung tumor tissue. The receptors originated from a woman aged 55-75 years with non-small cell lung cancer.

The rearrangement joins TRBV29-1 to TRBJ2-7; no clear D gene. The CDR3 length is 13 residues. Germline-derived CDR1 and CDR2 are SQVTM and ANQGSEA. V was clipped by 5 bases and J by 0 bases, with 11 bases between them. CDR3 amino acids: CSVLEIFSYEQYF. In nucleotides, the CDR3 is TGCAGCGTTTTAGAGATATTCTCCTACGAGCAGTACTTC.

Points on this clonotype: A much larger clonotype is one base distant, so this may be a read error. The chain uses TRBV6-1 and TRBJ1-1; no definite D call. V lost 7 bases and J lost 3, with 12 bases in between. Per the germline V gene, CDR1 is MNHNS and CDR2 is SASEGT. The CDR3 contains 13 residues. CDR3 nucleotide sequence: TGTGCCAGCAACCTGGACGTAGACACTGAAGCTTTCTTT. Amino acids: CASNLDVDTEAFF.

This chain links TRBV11-2 with TRBJ1-6, with D perhaps matching TRBD1 (5 bases). There are 18 residues in the CDR3. The ends were cut back, 2 bases at V and 8 bases at J, with 22 bases in the middle. Per the germline V gene, CDR1 is SGHAT and CDR2 is FQNNGV. The CDR3 DNA sequence: TGTGCCAGCAGCTTATCGGGATCAACAAGGGGCCTTCATTCACCCCTCCACTTT. It encodes CASSLSGSTRGLHSPLHF. The full variable domain, its missing parts supplied by reference TRBV11-2 and TRBJ1-6, is EAGVAQSPRYKIIEKRQSVAFWCNPISGHATLYWYQQILGQGPKLLIQFQNNGVVDDSQLPKDRFSAERLKGVDSTLKIQPAKLEDSAVYLCASSLSGSTRGLHSPLHFGNGTRLTVT.

This clonotype was observed once. The junction does not match germline at one end; this may be a read error. This rearrangement joins TRBV11-3 to TRBJ1-4; possible D gene TRBD1, 5 bases. CDR3 length equals 17 residues. CDR1 and CDR2 (germline): SGHNT, YENEEA. The CDR3 DNA sequence: TGTACCAGCAGCTTTGACAGCCTAGATGCAACTAATGAAAAACTGTCTTTT. Translation gives CTSSFDSLDATNEKLSF.

This clonotype was recorded once. This may arise from a read error, as a much more abundant clone is one base away. This CDR3 is missing its conserved last phenylalanine or tryptophan, likely due to a read error. The V call is TRBV20-1, the J call TRBJ2-1, with unresolved D. The V and J ends lost 0 bases and 4 bases respectively, with 4 bases between them. This CDR3 has 12 residues. Germline V gene data show CDR1 as DFQATT and CDR2 as SNEGSKA (reference sequence). The CDR3 nucleotides are TGCAGTGCTAGAGACTTATACAATGAGCAGTTCTTA. Protein sequence: CSARDLYNEQFL.

This clonotype has at least ten counts. The genes are TRBV29-1 and TRBJ2-3; D ambiguous. V lost 0 bases and J lost 6, with 7 bases in between. Looked up from germline, CDR1 is SQVTM and CDR2 is ANQGSEA. The CDR3 is 12 residues long. The CDR3 nucleotides are TGCAGCGTTGAAGAGGGGTGGGATACGCAGTATTTT. Its translation is CSVEEGWDTQYF.

About this clonotype itself: A clone one base away is much larger, so this may be a read error. The chain uses TRBV20-1 and TRBJ2-5; D unresolved. The DNA end favors TRBJ2-1, so the J call may be wrong. The germline gives CDR1 DFQATT, CDR2 SNEGSKA (reference sequence). The CDR3 has 15 amino acids. CDR3 in amino acids: CSARDRLQGQETQFF. The CDR3 DNA follows: TGCAGTGCTAGAGACAGGCTACAAGGTCAAGAGACCCAGTTCTTC.

The CDR3 region is CSAEGDSYISPLHF. CDR3 in DNA: TGCAGTGCGGAAGGGGACTCCTATATCTCACCCCTCCACTTT. The chain uses TRBV20-1 and TRBJ1-6; the D gene is possibly TRBD1 (5 bases). Germline loops: CDR1 DFQATT, CDR2 SNEGSKA (reference sequence). The CDR3 spans 14 residues. V lost 6 bases and J lost 10, with 19 bases in between.